Included here is one T cell receptor beta chain sequence, with context. Antigen specificity is unknown. In TCRdb, the multiplex PCR reads were re-called with MiXCR into one record per CDR3 protein. In the table there are about 270,000 distinct CDR3 sequences, over 30% of which are singletons. The data originate from a study of breast tumors, draining lymph nodes, adjacent tissues. Findings of the study overall: Tumor T cell lymph node origin was a supported hypothesis, not proven. Compared with lymph nodes, tumors were less diverse; compared with nontumor tissue, more. Compared with basal-like, luminal-like tumors shared significantly more repertoire with nontumor tissue.

Samples came from axillary lymph nodes draining the breast cancer. The ends were cut back, 8 bases at V and 5 bases at J, with 6 bases in the middle. This CDR3 contains 10 residues. This TCR came from a female donor with breast cancer. Some clones in this sample may be carry-over from other donors' samples. The rearrangement uses TRBV12-3 or TRBV12-4 and TRBJ1-1; TRBD1 might be the D (5 bases). The sequenced sample consisted of axillary lymph node tissue. CDR3 sequence: CASAGTEAFF. CDR3 coding DNA: TGTGCCAGCGCAGGGACTGAAGCTTTCTTT.